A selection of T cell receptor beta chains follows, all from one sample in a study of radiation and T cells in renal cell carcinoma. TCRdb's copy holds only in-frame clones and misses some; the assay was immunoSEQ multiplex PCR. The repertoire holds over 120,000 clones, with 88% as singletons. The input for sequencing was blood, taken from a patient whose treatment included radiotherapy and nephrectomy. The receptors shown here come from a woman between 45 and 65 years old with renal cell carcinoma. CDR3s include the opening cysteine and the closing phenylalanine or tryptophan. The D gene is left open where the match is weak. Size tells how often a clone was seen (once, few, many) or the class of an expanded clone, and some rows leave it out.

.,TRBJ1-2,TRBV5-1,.,CASTRTPNGYTF,TGCGCCAGCACCCGGACCCCGAATGGCTACACCTTC
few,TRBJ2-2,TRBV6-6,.,CASSFHSGSGELFF,TGTGCCAGCAGTTTCCACAGTGGTTCCGGGGAGCTGTTTTTT
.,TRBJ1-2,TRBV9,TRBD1,CASSVEGQGDYGYTF,TGTGCCAGCAGCGTAGAGGGACAGGGGGACTATGGCTACACCTTC
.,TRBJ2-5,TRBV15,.,CATSPDFQETQYF,TGTGCCACCAGCCCGGACTTCCAAGAGACCCAGTACTTC
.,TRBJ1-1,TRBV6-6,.,CASSYGGQPNTEAFF,TGTGCCAGCAGTTACGGTGGGCAGCCGAACACTGAAGCTTTCTTT
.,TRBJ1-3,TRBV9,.,CASSVRGPGNTIYF,TGTGCCAGCAGCGTCCGGGGGCCTGGAAACACCATATATTTT
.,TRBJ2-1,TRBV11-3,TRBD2,CASSSRASASGDEQFF,TGTGCCAGCAGCTCAAGAGCCTCGGCTAGCGGAGATGAGCAGTTCTTC
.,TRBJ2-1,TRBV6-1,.,CASREASSYNEQFF,TGTGCCAGCAGAGAGGCCAGCTCCTACAATGAGCAGTTCTTC
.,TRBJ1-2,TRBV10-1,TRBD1,CASSESPRDRRNYGYTF,TGCGCCAGCAGTGAGTCCCCCCGGGACAGGCGTAACTATGGCTACACCTTC
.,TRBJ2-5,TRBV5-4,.,CASSLDSGTQETQYF,TGTGCCAGCAGCTTGGATAGCGGAACCCAAGAGACCCAGTACTTC
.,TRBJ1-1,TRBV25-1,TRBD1,CASSGGQGRSEAFF,TGTGCCAGCAGTGGTGGACAGGGAAGGTCTGAAGCTTTCTTT
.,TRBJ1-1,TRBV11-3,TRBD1,CASSPRQGEAFF,TGTGCCAGCAGCCCGAGACAGGGCGAAGCTTTCTTT
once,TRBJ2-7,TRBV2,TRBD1,CASSRQGADYEQYF,TGTGCCAGCAGTCGGCAGGGGGCTGACTACGAGCAGTACTTC
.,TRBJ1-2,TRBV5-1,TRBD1,CASSLPRGGYTF,TGCGCCAGCAGCTTGCCCAGGGGGGGCTACACCTTC
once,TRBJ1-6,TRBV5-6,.,CASSFGPERNSPLHF,TGTGCCAGCAGCTTCGGGCCCGAGCGTAATTCACCCCTCCACTTT
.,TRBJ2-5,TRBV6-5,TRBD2,CASSRLAQVETQYF,TGTGCCAGCAGTCGACTAGCTCAGGTGGAGACCCAGTACTTC
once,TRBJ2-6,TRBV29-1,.,CSVGDFSGANVLTF,TGCAGCGTCGGGGATTTCTCTGGGGCCAACGTCCTGACTTTC
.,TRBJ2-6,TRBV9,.,CASGSFSGANVLTF,TGTGCCAGCGGATCGTTCTCTGGGGCCAACGTCCTGACTTTC
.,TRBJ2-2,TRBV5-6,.,CASSLPGTAGGELFF,TGTGCCAGCAGCCTACCCGGGACAGCGGGCGGGGAGCTGTTTTTT
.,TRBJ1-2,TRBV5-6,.,CASSRYTSYGYTF,TGTGCCAGCAGCAGATACACAAGCTATGGCTACACCTTC
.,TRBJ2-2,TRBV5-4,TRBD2,CASTTKRASGGAGTGELFF,TGTGCCAGCACCACTAAGAGGGCTAGCGGGGGGGCTGGCACCGGGGAGCTGTTTTTT
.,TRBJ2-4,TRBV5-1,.,CASQGRNLGDIQYF,TGCGCCAGCCAAGGCCGCAACCTAGGGGACATTCAGTACTTC
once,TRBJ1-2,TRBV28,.,CASSLTGSGGYGYTF,TGTGCCAGCAGTCTCACAGGGTCCGGAGGCTATGGCTACACCTTC
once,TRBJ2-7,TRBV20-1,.,CSAYQKYEQYF,TGCAGTGCTTACCAGAAGTACGAGCAGTACTTC
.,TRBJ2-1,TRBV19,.,CARGTVIYNEQFF,TGTGCCAGGGGGACGGTTATTTACAATGAGCAGTTCTTC
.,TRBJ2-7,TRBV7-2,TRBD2,CASSYSSGGSYEQYF,TGTGCCAGCAGCTATTCTAGCGGGGGAAGCTACGAGCAGTACTTC
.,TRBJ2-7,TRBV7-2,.,CASSLMTVYEQYF,TGTGCCAGCAGCTTAATGACAGTCTACGAGCAGTACTTC
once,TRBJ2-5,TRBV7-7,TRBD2,CASSLLGSGEQETQYF,TGTGCTAGCAGCTTATTGGGTAGCGGGGAGCAAGAGACCCAGTACTTC
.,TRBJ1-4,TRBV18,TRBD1,CASSPPDRGGEKLFF,TGTGCCAGCTCACCCCCAGACAGGGGAGGAGAAAAACTGTTTTTT
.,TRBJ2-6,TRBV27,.,CASSPYSGANVLTF,TGTGCCAGCAGTCCTTACTCTGGGGCCAACGTCCTGACTTTC
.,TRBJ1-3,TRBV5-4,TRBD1,CASSLGVPGTASSGNTIYF,TGTGCCAGCAGCTTGGGGGTCCCCGGGACAGCAAGCTCTGGAAACACCATATATTTT
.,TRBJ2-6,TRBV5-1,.,CASSSQGSTGANVLTF,TGCGCCAGCAGCAGCCAGGGTTCCACTGGGGCCAACGTCCTGACTTTC
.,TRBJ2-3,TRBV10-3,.,CAISDKRDTQYF,TGTGCCATCAGTGATAAGAGAGATACGCAGTATTTT
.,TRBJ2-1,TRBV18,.,CASSRGQYNEQFF,TGTGCCAGCTCGCGCGGACAGTACAATGAGCAGTTCTTC
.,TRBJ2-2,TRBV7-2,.,CASSINRVRNTGELFF,TGTGCCAGCAGCATCAACAGGGTTCGAAACACCGGGGAGCTGTTTTTT